This T cell receptor (beta chain) comes out of a study of blood T cell repertoires in COVID-19. About the study: Material from acute and convalescent COVID-19 was sourced from the United States, Italy and Spain.

The authors' processing: The assay estimated nucleated cells by amplifying reference gene primers. Sequenced by immunoSEQ multiplex PCR; TCRdb stores in-frame clones only, minus some. The V and J calls and clone size are taken from that table; D and trimming were inferred from the DNA. The data hold 130,000 or so clones, with just over 85% observed a single time. With V trimmed by 6 bases and J by 7 bases, 15 bases remained unmatched. The germline V gene encodes CDR1 MNHEY and CDR2 SMNVEV (reference sequence). CDR3 size: 18 residues. The clonotype comes from a woman aged 60-75 years with acute or convalescent COVID-19. Sample: peripheral blood. The chain couples TRBV27 to TRBJ1-6, with 10 bases lining up with TRBD1. The CDR3 spells CASRIRTGGRDLNSPLHF. The CDR3 DNA reads TGTGCCAGCAGAATTAGGACAGGGGGTCGAGATTTAAATTCACCCCTCCACTTT.